These 9 T cell receptor beta chains share one sample of origin, sequenced in a study of blood T cell repertoires in COVID-19. The repertoire was sequenced with immunoSEQ multiplex PCR; TCRdb's copy has only in-frame clones and lacks some. The sample includes just under 350,000 clones, around 82% seen only once; the top ten take about 3%. Sequences were obtained from peripheral blood. The receptors were gathered from a man aged 25-40 years with active or convalescent COVID-19.

This chain connects TRBV7-2 to TRBJ2-1; tentatively, D is TRBD2 (6 bases). The CDR3 is 15 amino acids. The germline V gene has CDR1 SGHTA and CDR2 FQGNSA. Trimming removed 2 bases at V and 0 bases at J, with 8 bases between. CDR3 in DNA: TGTGCCAGCAGCTTATGGGGGGACTCCTACAATGAGCAGTTCTTC. Its translation: CASSLWGDSYNEQFF.

CDR3 DNA sequence: TGTGCCAGCAGCTTAGCGGGTGCCGGCGCCAGGGGTGGCTACACCTTC. Translated: CASSLAGAGARGGYTF. The V gene is TRBV11-1, the J gene TRBJ1-2; perhaps TRBD1 as D (6 bases). Looked up from germline, CDR1 is SGHAT and CDR2 is FQDESV (reference sequence). CDR3 length: 16 residues. The ends were cut back, 0 bases at V and 7 bases at J, with 18 bases in the middle.

This chain links TRBV19 with TRBJ2-6; D perhaps matches TRBD1 (6 bases). The CDR3 is 18 residues long. V was shortened by 3 bases and J by 1 base, with 16 bases between the two germline ends. Germline V gives CDR1 LNHDA, CDR2 SQIVND (reference sequence). This CDR3 reads CASSMGRGHVSGANVLTF. The CDR3 bases are TGTGCCAGTAGTATGGGCAGGGGTCATGTATCTGGGGCCAACGTCCTGACTTTC.

The chain has TRBV20-1 and TRBJ2-1; D is perhaps TRBD1 (5 bases). The germline V and J ends were trimmed by 7 bases and 11 bases, with 9 bases remaining between them. In germline, CDR1 is DFQATT, CDR2 SNEGSKA (reference sequence). The CDR3 runs to 9 residues. In DNA form, the CDR3 reads TGCAGTGTCCAGGGCCAGCAGTTCTTC. It translates to CSVQGQQFF.

CDR3: CASSWDRVGYTF. The CDR3 region has the DNA TGTGCCAGCAGTTGGGACAGGGTTGGCTACACCTTC. The V call is TRBV27, the J call TRBJ1-2; 9 nucleotides align to TRBD1. The ends lost 4 bases at V and 7 bases at J; junction bases unmatched: 1. The CDR3 length is 12 residues. Per germline, CDR1 MNHEY and CDR2 SMNVEV (reference sequence).

The genes are TRBV5-1 and TRBJ1-1; no firm D call. The CDR3 has 14 residues. Between the trimmed V and J ends, which lost 0 bases and 4 bases, there was a span of 10 bases. Germline CDR1 SGHRS, CDR2 YFSETQ. The CDR3 DNA reads as TGCGCCAGCAGCTTGGCGACTGTGAGCACTGAAGCTTTCTTT. Protein product: CASSLATVSTEAFF.

The chain recombines TRBV27 with TRBJ2-1, with D possibly being TRBD1 (6 bases). Per the germline V gene, CDR1 is MNHEY and CDR2 is SMNVEV (reference sequence). Trimming removed 5 bases from V and 5 bases from J, with 10 bases in between. The length of the CDR3 is 13 residues. CDR3 residues: CASSARQDNEQFF. The CDR3 bases are TGTGCCAGCAGTGCCCGACAGGACAATGAGCAGTTCTTC.

The genes are TRBV18 and TRBJ2-3; D is ambiguous. Trimming pared 3 bases from V and 3 bases from J, leaving 19 bases between. CDR3 size: 17 residues. Germline V gives CDR1 KGHSH, CDR2 LQKENI. In nucleotides, the CDR3 is TGTGCCAGCTCACCGCAACCCCGAGCCCCTAGGACAGATACGCAGTATTTT. The encoded protein is CASSPQPRAPRTDTQYF.

The rearrangement links TRBV9 to TRBJ2-3; 8 nucleotides agree with TRBD2. V lost 0 bases, J lost 1 base, and 4 bases stayed unmatched. There are 16 residues in the CDR3. In germline, CDR1 is SGDLS, CDR2 YYNGEE. CDR3 region: CASSVGAGAGTDTQYF. The CDR3 DNA sequence: TGTGCCAGCAGCGTAGGAGCGGGGGCGGGCACAGATACGCAGTATTTT.